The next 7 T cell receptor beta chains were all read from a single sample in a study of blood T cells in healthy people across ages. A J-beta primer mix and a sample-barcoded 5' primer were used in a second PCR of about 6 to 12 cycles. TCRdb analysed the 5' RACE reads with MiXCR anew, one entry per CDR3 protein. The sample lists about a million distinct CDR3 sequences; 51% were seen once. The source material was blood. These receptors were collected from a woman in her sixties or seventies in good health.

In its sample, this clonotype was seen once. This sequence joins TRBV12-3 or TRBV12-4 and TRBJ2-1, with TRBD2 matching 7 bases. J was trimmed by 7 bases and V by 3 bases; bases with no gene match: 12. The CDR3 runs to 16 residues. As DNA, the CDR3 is TGTGCCAGCAGTTTCCTACGAGCTAGCGGAACGAATGAGCAGTTCTTC. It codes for CASSFLRASGTNEQFF.

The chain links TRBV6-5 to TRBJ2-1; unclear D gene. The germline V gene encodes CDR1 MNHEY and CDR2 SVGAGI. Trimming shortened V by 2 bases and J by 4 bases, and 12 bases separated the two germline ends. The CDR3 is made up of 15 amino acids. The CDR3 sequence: CASSYGPSGYNEQFF. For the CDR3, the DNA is TGTGCCAGCAGTTACGGTCCCTCCGGTTACAATGAGCAGTTCTTC.

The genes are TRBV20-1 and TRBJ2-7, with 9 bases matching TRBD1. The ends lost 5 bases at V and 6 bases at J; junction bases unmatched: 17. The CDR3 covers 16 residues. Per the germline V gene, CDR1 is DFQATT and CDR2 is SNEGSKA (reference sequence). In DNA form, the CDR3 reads TGCAGTGCTGACTGGACAGGGGACACTCCTTTTGGCGAGCAGTACTTC. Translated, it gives CSADWTGDTPFGEQYF.

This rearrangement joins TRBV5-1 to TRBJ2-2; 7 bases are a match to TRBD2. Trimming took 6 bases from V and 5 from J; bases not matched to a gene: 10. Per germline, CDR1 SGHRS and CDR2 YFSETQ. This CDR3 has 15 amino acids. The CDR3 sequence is CASIAGAGATGELFF. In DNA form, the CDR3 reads TGCGCCAGCATTGCGGGAGCTGGAGCAACCGGGGAGCTGTTTTTT. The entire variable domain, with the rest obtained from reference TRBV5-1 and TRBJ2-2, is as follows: KAGVTQTPRYLIKTRGQQVTLSCSPISGHRSVSWYQQTPGQGLQFLFEYFSETQRNKGNFPGRFSGRQFSNSRSEMNVSTLELGDSALYLCASIAGAGATGELFFGEGSRLTVL.

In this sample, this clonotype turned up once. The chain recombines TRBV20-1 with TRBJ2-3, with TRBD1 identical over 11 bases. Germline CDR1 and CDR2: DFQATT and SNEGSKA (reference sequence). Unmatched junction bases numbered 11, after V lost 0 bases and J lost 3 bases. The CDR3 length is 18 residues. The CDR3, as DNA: TGCAGTGCTAGAGACGTGATGTCGGGACAGGGGGGGACAGATACGCAGTATTTT. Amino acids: CSARDVMSGQGGTDTQYF.

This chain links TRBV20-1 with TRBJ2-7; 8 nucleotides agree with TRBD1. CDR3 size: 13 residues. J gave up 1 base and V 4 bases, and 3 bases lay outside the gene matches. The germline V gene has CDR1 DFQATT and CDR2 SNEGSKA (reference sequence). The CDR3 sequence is CSATRDRSYEQYF. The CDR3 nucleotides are TGCAGTGCTACCCGGGACAGGTCCTACGAGCAGTACTTC.

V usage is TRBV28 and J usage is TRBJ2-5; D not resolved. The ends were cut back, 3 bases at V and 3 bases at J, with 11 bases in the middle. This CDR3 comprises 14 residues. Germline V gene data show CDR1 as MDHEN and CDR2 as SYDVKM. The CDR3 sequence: CASSFGAPKETQYF. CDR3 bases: TGTGCCAGCAGTTTCGGAGCCCCGAAAGAGACCCAGTACTTC.